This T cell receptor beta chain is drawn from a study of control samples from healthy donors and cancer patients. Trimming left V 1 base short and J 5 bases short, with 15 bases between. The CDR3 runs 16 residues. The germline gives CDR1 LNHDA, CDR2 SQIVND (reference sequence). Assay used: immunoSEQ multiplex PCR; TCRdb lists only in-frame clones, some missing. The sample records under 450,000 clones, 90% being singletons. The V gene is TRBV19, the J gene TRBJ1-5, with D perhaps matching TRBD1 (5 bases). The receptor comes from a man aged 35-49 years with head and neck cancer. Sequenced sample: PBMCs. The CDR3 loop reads CASSIVGGKGDQPQHF. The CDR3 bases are TGTGCCAGTAGTATAGTAGGAGGGAAAGGGGATCAGCCCCAGCATTTT. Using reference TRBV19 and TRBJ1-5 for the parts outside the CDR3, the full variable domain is DGGITQSPKYLFRKEGQNVTLSCEQNLNHDAMYWYRQDPGQGLRLIYYSQIVNDFQKGDIAEGYSVSREKKESFPLTVTSAQKNPTAFYLCASSIVGGKGDQPQHFGDGTRLSIL.